This TCR beta chain emerged from a study of tumor-infiltrating lymphocytes in primary liver carcinoma. Overall study: Patients included men and women of 30 to 69 years. The study obtained roughly 3.5 to 7.13 million productive TCRbeta reads per sample, similar across tissue types.

This CDR3 is built from 15 residues. This clonotype was counted only a few times. Its target is not known. Study outcomes and limitations: Whereas tumor region pairs overlapped more, tumor-adjacent and tumor-blood pairs overlapped less.

Alongside blood RNA obtained from unsorted whole blood, germline DNA was also extracted. With a constant-region primer, TCR beta cDNA was made from approximately 520 ng of total RNA. Construction of TCR beta libraries relied on three successive nested multiplex PCR rounds employing slightly modified ARM-PCR. Investigators reported that the first two PCR rounds, at 10 to 11 cycles each, used TRBV1-TRBV30 forward primers with a C-beta reverse primer. TCRdb reprocessed the multiplex PCR reads with MiXCR, giving one entry per CDR3 protein. The data contain approximately 330,000 distinct CDR3 sequences, almost 65% of them singletons.

The sequencing sample was made of peripheral blood. The receptor was derived from a man aged 35 to 55 with primary liver carcinoma and hepatitis B virus infection. V gene TRBV21-1 combines with J gene TRBJ2-7; the D call of TRBD1 is as the table states it, not checked on the DNA. TRBV21-1 is annotated as a pseudogene. This CDR3 reads CASSNIRAPMPGQYF. CDR3 coding DNA: TGTGCCAGCAGCAATATTCGGGCACCCATGCCTGGGCAGTACTTC.